In its sample, the clone carrying this T cell receptor beta chain was seen a few times. Its target is not known. This entry is derived from a study of blood T cells in healthy people across ages. Next came a second PCR, run for about 7 to 12 cycles, which used a sample-barcoded 5' primer along with a J-beta primer mix. Each sample yielded at least 2.5 million CDR3-containing paired-end reads. MiXCR, run by TCRdb on the 5' RACE reads, gives a single entry per CDR3 protein. This repertoire shows about 1.6 million distinct CDR3 sequences, about 35% found once; its top ten account for 11%. Broader study findings: A greater number of naive CD4+ cells and higher diversity distinguished long-lived donors from aged donors. Age brought a roughly linear fall in TCR beta diversity measured per million T cells.

Extraction of total RNA produced a minimum of 5.5 micrograms from each sample. The CDR3 runs 17 residues. Trimming left V 0 bases short and J 2 bases short, with 16 bases between. Per germline, CDR1 MNHNY and CDR2 SVGAGI (reference sequence). V and J are TRBV6-6 and TRBJ2-5; TRBD1 might be the D (5 bases). Material: blood. This clonotype was sampled from a woman aged 25-40 years in good health. CDR3 residues: CASSYSGKGKAQETQYF. The CDR3 nucleotides read TGTGCCAGCAGTTACTCGGGGAAGGGGAAAGCACAAGAGACCCAGTACTTC.